Presented here are 19 T cell receptor beta chains from one specimen sequenced in a study of blood T cell repertoires in COVID-19. Sequencing used immunoSEQ multiplex PCR; TCRdb keeps in-frame clones, though not all of them. This table holds approximately 180,000 clones, over 80% found once. The sample was peripheral blood. Receptors were obtained from a woman aged 65 to 85 with acute or convalescent COVID-19.

J is TRBJ1-1 and V is TRBV5-1, with no clear D. The CDR3 sequence is 14 residues long. The germline V gene encodes CDR1 SGHRS and CDR2 YFSETQ. With 4 bases removed from V and 4 bases from J, the gap between germline ends came to 14 bases. CDR3 in DNA: TGCGCCAGCAGCAGGGAGGACTTGAGCACTGAAGCTTTCTTT. Encoded protein: CASSREDLSTEAFF.

This clone appeared once. In DNA, the CDR3 is TGTGCCAGCAGCCAAGGTGGGGCGCGTGGTGAAGCTTTCTTT. Protein product: CASSQGGARGEAFF. The chain is built from TRBV3-1 (or the pseudogene TRBV3-2) and TRBJ1-1; possibly TRBD1 for D (5 bases). The length of the CDR3 is 14 residues. Germline assignment: CDR1 LGHDT and CDR2 YNNKEL (reference sequence). Trimming removed 1 base at V and 7 bases at J, with 13 bases between.

This chain joins TRBV3-1 (or the pseudogene TRBV3-2) and TRBJ1-4; TRBD1 matches 8 bases. Per germline, CDR1 LGHDT and CDR2 YNNKEL (reference sequence). Germline trimming cut 0 bases from V and 8 bases from J; bases unmatched to any gene: 8. The CDR3 covers 16 residues. CDR3 residues: CASSQDRTGGREKLFF. DNA for the CDR3: TGTGCCAGCAGCCAAGATAGAACAGGGGGTCGCGAAAAACTGTTTTTT.

V gene TRBV28 combines with J gene TRBJ1-2, with TRBD1 as a possible D gene (6 bases). The CDR3 loop spans 14 amino acids. Germline V gives CDR1 MDHEN, CDR2 SYDVKM. Trimming took off 3 bases at V and 6 bases at J, with 14 bases between the two ends. This CDR3 is CASSLDLYRDGYTF. The CDR3 nucleotides read TGTGCCAGCAGTTTGGACTTATACAGGGATGGCTACACCTTC.

The chain has TRBV29-1 and TRBJ2-7; 7 bases fit TRBD1. The CDR3 sequence is 13 residues long. In germline, CDR1 is SQVTM, CDR2 ANQGSEA. Trimming removed 3 bases from V and 5 bases from J; junction bases left unmatched: 7. The CDR3 nucleotides are TGCAGCGTTGAGATAACAGGGGCGAACGAGCAGTACTTC. Translated, it gives CSVEITGANEQYF.

This clone was counted once. This sequence joins TRBV4-3 and TRBJ1-6; D ambiguous. The CDR3 length is 15 residues. CDR1 and CDR2 from the germline V gene are LGHNA and YSLEER. V lost 0 bases and J 6 bases, leaving 9 bases between the germline ends. The CDR3, as DNA: TGCGCCAGCAGCCAAGAAGGAGGGCCTAATTCACCCCTCCACTTT. Translated: CASSQEGGPNSPLHF.

The J gene is TRBJ1-5, the V gene TRBV19; 8 nucleotides line up with TRBD1. Per the germline V gene, CDR1 is LNHDA and CDR2 is SQIVND (reference sequence). The trim removed 5 bases at V and 7 bases at J, leaving 10 bases unmatched. The CDR3 covers 15 residues. DNA for the CDR3: TGTGCCAGTAGTCCGCGGACAGGGCGGGGGCAGCCCCAGCATTTT. Translated, it gives CASSPRTGRGQPQHF.

The chain uses TRBV5-5 and TRBJ1-4; unclear D gene. The CDR3 sequence is 20 residues long. V gave up 4 bases and J gave up 3 bases, with 28 bases separating them. The germline gives CDR1 SGHKS, CDR2 YYEKEE (reference sequence). The CDR3: CASSPYGSSDGWGANEKLFF. DNA of the CDR3: TGTGCCAGCAGCCCCTATGGGTCATCGGATGGGTGGGGAGCTAATGAAAAACTGTTTTTT.

The chain joins TRBV19 to TRBJ1-4; 7 bases map to TRBD1. After removal of 10 bases from V and 6 bases from J, the junction contained 8 bases not matched to a gene. This CDR3 region has 13 residues. The V gene's germline CDR1 is LNHDA and CDR2 SQIVND (reference sequence). The CDR3 DNA reads TGTGCCACCCAGCGCAGGGGGGATGAAAAACTGTTTTTT. Encoded protein: CATQRRGDEKLFF. Full variable domain (outside the CDR3, taken from reference TRBV19 and TRBJ1-4): DGGITQSPKYLFRKEGQNVTLSCEQNLNHDAMYWYRQDPGQGLRLIYYSQIVNDFQKGDIAEGYSVSREKKESFPLTVTSAQKNPTAFYLCATQRRGDEKLFFGSGTQLSVL.

The V and J genes are TRBV7-7 and TRBJ2-3; 8 nucleotides align to TRBD2. Germline lookup yields CDR1 SSHAT and CDR2 FNYEAQ (reference sequence). J was trimmed by 0 bases and V by 5 bases; bases with no gene match: 10. The CDR3 has 17 amino acids. The DNA for the CDR3 is TGTGCCAGCAGCCCCGGGCGGGCTAGCGGGAGCACAGATACGCAGTATTTT. Amino acids: CASSPGRASGSTDTQYF.

The gene calls are TRBV11-2 and TRBJ2-5; D unclear. Trimming pared 5 bases from V and 5 bases from J, leaving 9 bases between. CDR1 is SGHAT, CDR2 FQNNGV, per germline. There are 12 residues in the CDR3. The CDR3 spells CASSQVGETQYF. Here the CDR3 DNA reads TGTGCCAGCAGCCAGGTTGGGGAGACCCAGTACTTC.

Ten or more counts support this clone. The rearrangement uses TRBV5-6 and TRBJ2-7; 9 bases line up with TRBD2. Germline assignment: CDR1 SGHDT and CDR2 YYEEEE. The junction had 6 bases not matched to a gene; V was cut back by 2 bases and J by 3 bases. The CDR3 sequence is 15 residues long. CDR3 nucleotides: TGTGCCAGCAGCTTCCTGCGGGGGGGATACTACGAGCAGTACTTC. Its protein product is CASSFLRGGYYEQYF.

V gene TRBV4-3 combines with J gene TRBJ1-3, with TRBD1 as a possible D gene (6 bases). The ends were cut back, 0 bases at V and 4 bases at J, with 13 bases in the middle. CDR3 length equals 16 residues. Germline V gives CDR1 LGHNA, CDR2 YSLEER. Written as DNA, the CDR3 is TGCGCCAGCAGCCAAGAACGGGGGGCCGGAGGAAACACCATATATTTT. Amino acid sequence: CASSQERGAGGNTIYF.

This chain connects TRBV9 to TRBJ2-7, with D possibly TRBD2 on 6 matching bases. Germline CDR1 reads SGDLS; CDR2 reads YYNGEE. V lost 0 bases and J 6 bases, leaving 10 bases between the germline ends. The CDR3 loop spans 13 amino acids. CDR3 coding DNA: TGTGCCAGCAGCGTAGATGGAGCGGGCGAGCAGTACTTC. Its protein is CASSVDGAGEQYF.

This clone has just a few counts. The genes are TRBV28 and TRBJ1-4; the match to TRBD1 covers 9 bases. Per the germline V gene, CDR1 is MDHEN and CDR2 is SYDVKM. V was pared by 6 bases and J by 0 bases, with 8 bases of the junction left unmatched. The CDR3 runs to 17 residues. The CDR3 here is CASSSGTGYTTNEKLFF. CDR3 coding DNA: TGTGCCAGCAGCTCCGGGACAGGGTATACAACTAATGAAAAACTGTTTTTT.

V is TRBV7-2 and J is TRBJ2-1; D might be TRBD1 (6 bases). The V gene lost 3 bases and the J gene lost 8 bases, with 20 bases spanning the gap. CDR1 is SGHTA, CDR2 FQGNSA, per germline. This CDR3 comprises 16 residues. CDR3 region: CASSFAHGTYYYEQFF. The CDR3 DNA is TGTGCCAGCAGCTTTGCCCATGGGACATATTATTATGAGCAGTTCTTC. The variable domain in full, completed from reference TRBV7-2 and TRBJ2-1, reads GAGVSQSPSNKVTEKGKDVELRCDPISGHTALYWYRQSLGQGLEFLIYFQGNSAPDKSGLPSDRFSAERTGGSVSTLTIQRTQQEDSAVYLCASSFAHGTYYYEQFFGPGTRLTVL.

The genes are TRBV11-2 and TRBJ2-7; 14 bases map to TRBD2. V gave up 3 bases and J gave up 5 bases; unmatched junction bases: 12. Germline loops: CDR1 SGHAT, CDR2 FQNNGV. CDR3 length: 18 amino acids. The CDR3 DNA reads as TGTGCCAGCAGCTTGGAAAGGACTAGCGGGGGGCCAGGCCACGAGCAGTACTTC. Encoded protein: CASSLERTSGGPGHEQYF.

The rearrangement uses TRBV29-1 and TRBJ2-1; D call uncertain. With 7 bases removed from V and 6 bases from J, the gap between germline ends came to 10 bases. Germline assignment: CDR1 SQVTM and CDR2 ANQGSEA. This CDR3 contains 11 residues. CDR3 sequence reads: CSGGDPNEQFF. The DNA of the CDR3 is TGCAGCGGCGGAGACCCCAATGAGCAGTTCTTC.

J is TRBJ2-1 and V is TRBV11-1; 8 bases align to TRBD2. V shed 1 base, J shed 4 bases, and the junction held 0 bases outside the gene matches. Germline V gene data show CDR1 as SGHAT and CDR2 as FQDESV (reference sequence). The CDR3 sequence is 14 residues long. CDR3: CASSLGGGYNEQFF. In DNA form, the CDR3 reads TGTGCCAGCAGCTTAGGCGGGGGGTACAATGAGCAGTTCTTC.